A selection of T cell receptor beta chains follows, all from one sample in a study of blood T cells in healthy people across ages. TCRdb used MiXCR to reprocess the 5' RACE reads, holding one entry per CDR3 protein. The sample contains 1.5 million to 2 million distinct CDR3 sequences, 25% to 30% of which appear only once. The sample consisted of blood. All receptors derive from a woman in her twenties or thirties in good health. The CDR3 runs from the conserved cysteine through the conserved F or W. The order of the fields is J gene, D gene, clone size, V gene, CDR3 protein, CDR3 DNA. The D gene is left open where the match is weak. A clone size is listed for some rows: how often the clone was seen (once, few, many), or a class if it is expanded.

TRBJ1-4	.	few	TRBV2	CASGYNLARAFNEKLFF	TGTGCCAGCGGGTATAACCTCGCCCGGGCCTTTAATGAAAAACTGTTTTTT
TRBJ2-1	.	many	TRBV12-3/TRBV12-4	CASSLPQEIYNEQFF	TGTGCCAGCAGTTTACCCCAGGAGATCTACAATGAGCAGTTCTTC
TRBJ2-1	.	few	TRBV29-1	CSDRRSSYNEQFF	TGCAGCGACCGAAGAAGCTCCTACAATGAGCAGTTCTTC
TRBJ2-3	.	.	TRBV3-1	CASSQVGGARGTQYF	TGTGCCAGCAGCCAAGTTGGCGGCGCAAGGGGTACGCAGTATTTT
TRBJ2-3	.	.	TRBV7-2	CASSLDLGADTQYF	TGTGCCAGCAGCTTGGATCTAGGGGCAGATACGCAGTATTTT
TRBJ1-4	.	few	TRBV7-9	CASSLVPEIEKLFF	TGTGCCAGCAGCTTAGTCCCGGAAATTGAAAAACTGTTTTTT
TRBJ2-7	.	once	TRBV23-1	CASSKPGSYEQYF	TGCGCCAGCAGCAAGCCAGGTTCCTACGAGCAGTACTTC
TRBJ1-6	.	few	TRBV2	CASRNRAVGYNSPLHF	TGTGCCAGCAGGAACAGGGCTGTCGGATATAATTCACCCCTCCACTTT
TRBJ2-6	.	.	TRBV15	CATSRGSGANVPTF	TGTGCCACCAGCAGAGGGTCTGGGGCCAACGTCCCGACTTTC
TRBJ2-7	TRBD1	.	TRBV20-1	CSAQELDRSSYEQYF	TGCAGTGCTCAAGAATTGGACAGGAGCTCCTACGAGCAGTACTTC
TRBJ2-5	.	few	TRBV12-3/TRBV12-4	CASSLPRGPETQYF	TGTGCCAGCAGTTTACCCCGCGGGCCAGAGACCCAGTACTTC
TRBJ2-5	.	few	TRBV5-1	CANPDGEETQYF	TGCGCCAACCCCGATGGAGAGGAGACCCAGTACTTC
TRBJ2-5	TRBD2	few	TRBV29-1	CSVEDPSGAPYF	TGCAGCGTTGAAGATCCGAGCGGGGCCCCGTACTTC
TRBJ2-7	TRBD1	.	TRBV6-2/TRBV6-3	CASSYSGQGDEQYF	TGTGCCAGCAGTTACTCCGGACAGGGAGACGAGCAGTACTTC
TRBJ2-5	TRBD2	few	TRBV20-1	CSASYGTSGGPETQYF	TGCAGTGCTAGCTACGGGACTAGCGGGGGGCCGGAGACCCAGTACTTC
TRBJ2-5	TRBD1	many	TRBV2	CASSEDRGLETQYF	TGTGCCAGCAGTGAGGACAGGGGGCTAGAGACCCAGTACTTC
TRBJ2-7	TRBD2	.	TRBV6-1	CASSENGGGRLKSYEQYF	TGTGCCAGCAGTGAAAATGGGGGAGGGCGGCTGAAATCCTACGAGCAGTACTTC
TRBJ2-3	.	.	TRBV14	CASSQDLLSTDTQYF	TGTGCCAGCAGCCAAGACCTTCTTAGCACAGATACGCAGTATTTT
TRBJ1-5	.	few	TRBV20-1	CSARDISGGQRNQPQHF	TGCAGTGCTAGAGATATCAGTGGAGGACAGAGAAATCAGCCCCAGCATTTT
TRBJ1-2	TRBD1	few	TRBV6-1	CASSGQGGVYGYTF	TGTGCCAGCAGTGGACAGGGGGGGGTATATGGCTACACCTTC
TRBJ2-3	TRBD2	few	TRBV12-3/TRBV12-4	CASSTRTSPKDTQYF	TGTGCCAGCAGTACCCGGACTAGCCCCAAGGATACGCAGTATTTT
TRBJ2-7	.	.	TRBV6-6	CASSYSAPDGHYEQYF	TGTGCCAGCAGTTACTCCGCCCCGGACGGGCACTACGAGCAGTACTTC
TRBJ2-7	.	.	TRBV6-5	CASSYSQTYEQYF	TGTGCCAGCAGTTACTCGCAGACCTACGAGCAGTACTTC
TRBJ1-4	TRBD1	.	TRBV20-1	CSAPDRATGATNEKLFF	TGCAGTGCACCCGACAGGGCAACGGGGGCAACTAATGAAAAACTGTTTTTT
TRBJ2-5	.	once	TRBV14	CVSSHGTVRETQYF	TGTGTCAGCAGCCACGGGACGGTTCGGGAGACCCAGTACTTC
TRBJ2-5	.	few	TRBV29-1	CSVVGNQETQYF	TGCAGCGTTGTAGGCAATCAAGAGACCCAGTACTTC
TRBJ2-1	.	few	TRBV20-1	CSAPRGREPYNEQFF	TGCAGTGCTCCCCGAGGCAGGGAGCCCTACAATGAGCAGTTCTTC
TRBJ1-5	TRBD1	few	TRBV10-3	CAISESTPGGGQPQHF	TGTGCCATCAGTGAGTCGACGCCAGGGGGAGGGCAGCCCCAGCATTTT
TRBJ2-2	TRBD1	few	TRBV12-3/TRBV12-4	CASYRGRPENTGELFF	TGTGCCAGCTACAGGGGGAGGCCGGAGAACACCGGGGAGCTGTTTTTT
TRBJ2-5	TRBD2	many	TRBV5-1	CASSLAGGVETQYF	TGTGCCAGCAGCCTAGCGGGAGGGGTCGAGACCCAGTACTTC
TRBJ1-4	TRBD1	.	TRBV6-1	CASNRGWEKLFF	TGTGCCAGCAACAGGGGGTGGGAAAAACTGTTTTTT
TRBJ2-1	TRBD2	.	TRBV12-3/TRBV12-4	CASSLVINRGGGRGNEQVF	TGTGCCAGCAGTTTAGTGATAAATCGAGGGGGCGGGAGGGGCAATGAGCAGGTCTTC
TRBJ1-2	.	.	TRBV5-1	CASTPGQDWYGYTF	TGCGCCAGCACCCCGGGACAAGACTGGTATGGCTACACCTTC
TRBJ2-7	.	few	TRBV20-1	CSAKEGGPPYEQYF	TGCAGTGCTAAGGAGGGGGGCCCCCCCTACGAGCAGTACTTC
TRBJ2-7	TRBD2	.	TRBV19	CASSILAGDEQYF	TGTGCCAGTAGTATTCTAGCGGGAGACGAGCAGTACTTC
TRBJ2-7	.	.	TRBV2	CASAVTTGYEQYF	TGTGCCAGTGCGGTGACTACAGGTTACGAGCAGTACTTC
TRBJ1-2	.	many	TRBV10-3	CAIHGGMVMGGYTF	TGTGCCATCCACGGGGGAATGGTAATGGGGGGCTACACCTTC
TRBJ2-3	TRBD1	.	TRBV20-1	CSAGTGPTDTQYF	TGCAGTGCTGGGACAGGTCCCACAGATACGCAGTATTTT
TRBJ2-1	.	.	TRBV11-2	CASSPTGPVNEQFF	TGTGCCAGCAGCCCCACTGGACCTGTTAATGAGCAGTTCTTC
TRBJ1-2	TRBD1	few	TRBV4-3	CASSQGGQDLLWGYTF	TGCGCCAGCAGCCAAGGTGGACAGGACCTCCTATGGGGCTACACCTTC
TRBJ2-1	TRBD2	.	TRBV5-5	CASGRGSGSPNEQFF	TGTGCCAGCGGGCGGGGGAGTGGGAGCCCAAATGAGCAGTTCTTC
TRBJ2-7	TRBD1	.	TRBV2	CANSPRDRAYEQYF	TGTGCCAACAGTCCCCGGGACAGAGCCTACGAGCAGTACTTC
TRBJ1-2	.	few	TRBV3-1	CASSQSRSGYTF	TGTGCCAGCAGCCAAAGTCGGAGTGGCTACACCTTC
TRBJ2-2	.	.	TRBV14	CASSQVGQVTGELFF	TGTGCCAGCAGCCAAGTGGGGCAGGTCACCGGGGAGCTGTTTTTT